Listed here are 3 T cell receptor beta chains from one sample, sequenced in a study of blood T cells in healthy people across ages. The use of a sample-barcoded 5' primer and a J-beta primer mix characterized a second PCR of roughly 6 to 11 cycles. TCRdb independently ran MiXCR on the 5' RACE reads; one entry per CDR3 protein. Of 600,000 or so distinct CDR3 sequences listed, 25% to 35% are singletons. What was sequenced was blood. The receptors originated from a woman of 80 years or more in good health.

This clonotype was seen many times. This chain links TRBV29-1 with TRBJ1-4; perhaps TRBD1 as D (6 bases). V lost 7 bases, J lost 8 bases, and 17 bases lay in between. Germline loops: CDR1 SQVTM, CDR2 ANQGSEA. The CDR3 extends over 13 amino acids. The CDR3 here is CSAKRGAREKLFF. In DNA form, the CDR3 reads TGCAGCGCCAAGAGGGGGGCTCGAGAAAAACTGTTTTTT. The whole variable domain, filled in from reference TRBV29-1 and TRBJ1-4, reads SAVISQKPSRDICQRGTSLTIQCQVDSQVTMMFWYRQQPGQSLTLIATANQGSEATYESGFVIDKFPISRPNLTFSTLTVSNMSPEDSSIYLCSAKRGAREKLFFGSGTQLSVL.

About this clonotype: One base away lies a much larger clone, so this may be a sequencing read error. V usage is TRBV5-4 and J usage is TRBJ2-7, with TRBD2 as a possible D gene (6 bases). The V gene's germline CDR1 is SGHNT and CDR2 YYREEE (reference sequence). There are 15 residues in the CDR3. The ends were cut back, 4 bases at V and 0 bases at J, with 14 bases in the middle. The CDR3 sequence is CASSAGGGSSYEQYF. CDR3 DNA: TGTGCCAGCAGCGCCGGTGGGGGGTCCTCCTACGAGCAGTACTTC.

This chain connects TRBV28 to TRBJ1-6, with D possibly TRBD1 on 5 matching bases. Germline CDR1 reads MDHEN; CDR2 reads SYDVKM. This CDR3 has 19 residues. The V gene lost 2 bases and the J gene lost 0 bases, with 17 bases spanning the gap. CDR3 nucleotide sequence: TGTGCCAGCAGTTTAGGAGACAGACCGGCCAGCTCCTATAATTCACCCCTCCACTTT. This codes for CASSLGDRPASSYNSPLHF.